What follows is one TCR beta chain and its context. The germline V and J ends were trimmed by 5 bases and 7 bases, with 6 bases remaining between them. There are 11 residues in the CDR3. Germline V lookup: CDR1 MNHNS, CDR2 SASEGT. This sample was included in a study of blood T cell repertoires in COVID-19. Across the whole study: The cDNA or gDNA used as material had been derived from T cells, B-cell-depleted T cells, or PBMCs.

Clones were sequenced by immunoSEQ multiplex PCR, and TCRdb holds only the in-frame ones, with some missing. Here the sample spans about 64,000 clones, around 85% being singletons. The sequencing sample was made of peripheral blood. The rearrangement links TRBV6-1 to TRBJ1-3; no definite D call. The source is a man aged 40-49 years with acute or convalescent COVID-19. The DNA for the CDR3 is TGTGCCAGCAGTTCTTTCAACACCATATATTTT. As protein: CASSSFNTIYF.